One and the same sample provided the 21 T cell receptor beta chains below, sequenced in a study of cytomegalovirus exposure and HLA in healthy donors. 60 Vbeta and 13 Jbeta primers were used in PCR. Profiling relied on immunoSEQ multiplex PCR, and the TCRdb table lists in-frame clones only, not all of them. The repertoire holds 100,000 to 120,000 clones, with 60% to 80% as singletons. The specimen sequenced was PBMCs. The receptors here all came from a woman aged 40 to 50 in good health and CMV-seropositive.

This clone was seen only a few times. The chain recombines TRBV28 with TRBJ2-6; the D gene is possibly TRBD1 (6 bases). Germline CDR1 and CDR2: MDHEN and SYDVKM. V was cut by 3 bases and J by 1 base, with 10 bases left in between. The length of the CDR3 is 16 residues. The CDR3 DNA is TGTGCCAGCAGTTTCGGACAGCCGTCTGGGGCCAACGTCCTGACTTTC. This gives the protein CASSFGQPSGANVLTF.

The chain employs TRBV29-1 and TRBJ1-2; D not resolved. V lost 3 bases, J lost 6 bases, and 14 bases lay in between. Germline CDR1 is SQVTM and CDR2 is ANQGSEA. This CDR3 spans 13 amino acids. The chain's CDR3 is CSVEGRLMNGYTF. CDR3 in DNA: TGCAGCGTTGAGGGGAGACTTATGAATGGCTACACCTTC.

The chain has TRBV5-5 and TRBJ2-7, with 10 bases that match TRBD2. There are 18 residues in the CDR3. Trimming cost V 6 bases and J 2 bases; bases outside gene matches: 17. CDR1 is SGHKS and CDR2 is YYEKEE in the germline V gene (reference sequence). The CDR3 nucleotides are TGTGCCAGCAAGAGGCTTCTAAACTTACTAGCGGGGCCCTACGAGCAGTACTTC. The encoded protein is CASKRLLNLLAGPYEQYF.

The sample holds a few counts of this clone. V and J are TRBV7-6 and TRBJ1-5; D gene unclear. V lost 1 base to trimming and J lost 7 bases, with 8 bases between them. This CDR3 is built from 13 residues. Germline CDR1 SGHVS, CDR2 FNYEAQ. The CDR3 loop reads CASSLEVGQPQHF. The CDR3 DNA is TGTGCCAGCAGCTTAGAGGTGGGCCAGCCCCAGCATTTT.

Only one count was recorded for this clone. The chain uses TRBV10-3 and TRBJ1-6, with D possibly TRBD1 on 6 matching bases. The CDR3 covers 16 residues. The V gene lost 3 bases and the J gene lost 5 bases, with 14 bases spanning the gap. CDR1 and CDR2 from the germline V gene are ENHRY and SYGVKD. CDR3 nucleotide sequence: TGTGCCATCAGTGATTCCGGGACACGGGATAATTCACCCCTCCACTTT. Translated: CAISDSGTRDNSPLHF.

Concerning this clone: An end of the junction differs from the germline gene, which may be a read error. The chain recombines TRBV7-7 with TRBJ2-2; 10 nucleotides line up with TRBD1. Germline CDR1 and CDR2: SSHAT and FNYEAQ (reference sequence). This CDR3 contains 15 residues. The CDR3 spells CASSPRTGGTGELFF. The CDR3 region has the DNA TGTGCTAGCAGCCCGAGGACAGGGGGCACCGGGGAGCTGTTTTTT. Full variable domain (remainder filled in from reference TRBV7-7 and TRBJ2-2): GAGVSQSPRYKVTKRGQDVTLRCDPISSHATLYWYQQALGQGPEFLTYFNYEAQPDKSGLPSDRFSAERPEGSISTLTIQRTEQRDSAMYRCASSPRTGGTGELFFGEGSRLTVL.

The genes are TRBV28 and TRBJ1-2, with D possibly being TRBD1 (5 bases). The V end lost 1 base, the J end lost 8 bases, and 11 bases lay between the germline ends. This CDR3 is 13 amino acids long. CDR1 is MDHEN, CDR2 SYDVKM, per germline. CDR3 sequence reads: CASSLFSGRGYTF. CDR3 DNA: TGTGCCAGCAGTTTATTCTCAGGGCGAGGCTACACCTTC.

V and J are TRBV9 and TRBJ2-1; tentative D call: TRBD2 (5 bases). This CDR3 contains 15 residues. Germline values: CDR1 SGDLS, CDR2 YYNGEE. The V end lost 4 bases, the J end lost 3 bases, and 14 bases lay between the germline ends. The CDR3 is CASSPRIALYNEQFF. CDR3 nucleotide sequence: TGTGCCAGCAGCCCCCGAATAGCGCTCTACAATGAGCAGTTCTTC. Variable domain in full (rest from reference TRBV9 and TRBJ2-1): DSGVTQTPKHLITATGQRVTLRCSPRSGDLSVYWYQQSLDQGLQFLIQYYNGEERAKGNILERFSAQQFPDLHSELNLSSLELGDSALYFCASSPRIALYNEQFFGPGTRLTVL.

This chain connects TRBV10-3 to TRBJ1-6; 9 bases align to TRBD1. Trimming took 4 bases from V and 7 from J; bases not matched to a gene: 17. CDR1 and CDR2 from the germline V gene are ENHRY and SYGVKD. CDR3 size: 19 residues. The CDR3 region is CAISGKGQGPHGFNSPLHF. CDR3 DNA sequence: TGTGCCATCAGTGGGAAGGGACAGGGCCCGCATGGTTTCAATTCACCCCTCCACTTT.

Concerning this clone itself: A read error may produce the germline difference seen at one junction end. The CDR3 nucleotides read TGCAGCGTTGAACTAGCGCGAAATGGGCAGTTCTTC. The encoded protein is CSVELARNGQFF. The chain has TRBV29-1 and TRBJ2-1; tentatively, D is TRBD2 (6 bases). From germline, CDR1 is SQVTM and CDR2 ANQGSEA. The CDR3 has 12 amino acids.

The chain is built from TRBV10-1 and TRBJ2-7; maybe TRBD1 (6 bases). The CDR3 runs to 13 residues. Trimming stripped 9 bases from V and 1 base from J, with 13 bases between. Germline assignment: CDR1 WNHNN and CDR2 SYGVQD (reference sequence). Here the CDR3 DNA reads TGCGCCAGGGACGGCGACAGGTCCTACGAGCAGTACTTC. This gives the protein CARDGDRSYEQYF.

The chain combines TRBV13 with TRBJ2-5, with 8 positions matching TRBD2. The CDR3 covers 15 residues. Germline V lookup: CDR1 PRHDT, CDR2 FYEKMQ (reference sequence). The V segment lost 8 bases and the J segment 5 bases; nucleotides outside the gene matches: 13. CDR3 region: CASGRGAGDGETQYF. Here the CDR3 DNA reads TGTGCCAGCGGACGGGGAGCGGGAGACGGGGAGACCCAGTACTTC.

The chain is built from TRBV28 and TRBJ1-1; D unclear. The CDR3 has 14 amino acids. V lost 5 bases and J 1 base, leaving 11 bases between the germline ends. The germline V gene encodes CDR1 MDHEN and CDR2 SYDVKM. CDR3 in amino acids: CASSIRRRNTEAFF. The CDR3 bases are TGTGCCAGCAGTATTCGACGGAGGAACACTGAAGCTTTCTTT.

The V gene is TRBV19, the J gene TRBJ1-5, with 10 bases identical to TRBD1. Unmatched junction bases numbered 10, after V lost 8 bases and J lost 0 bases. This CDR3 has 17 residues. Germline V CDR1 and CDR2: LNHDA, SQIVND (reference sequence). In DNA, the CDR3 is TGTGCCAGTCCCGCTAGGGACAGGGGATATAGCAATCAGCCCCAGCATTTT. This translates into CASPARDRGYSNQPQHF.

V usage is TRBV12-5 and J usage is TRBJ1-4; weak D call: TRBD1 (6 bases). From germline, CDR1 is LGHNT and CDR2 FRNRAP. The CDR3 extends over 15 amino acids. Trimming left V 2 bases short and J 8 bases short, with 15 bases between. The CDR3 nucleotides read TGTGCTAGTGGTTTGTTTACAGGGATGGGCGAAAAACTGTTTTTT. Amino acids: CASGLFTGMGEKLFF.

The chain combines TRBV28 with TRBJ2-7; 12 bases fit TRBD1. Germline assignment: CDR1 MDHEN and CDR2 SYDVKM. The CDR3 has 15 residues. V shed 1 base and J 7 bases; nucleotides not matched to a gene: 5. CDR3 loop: CASSLSGQGAKEQYF. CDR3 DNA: TGTGCCAGCAGTTTATCGGGACAGGGGGCGAAGGAGCAGTACTTC.

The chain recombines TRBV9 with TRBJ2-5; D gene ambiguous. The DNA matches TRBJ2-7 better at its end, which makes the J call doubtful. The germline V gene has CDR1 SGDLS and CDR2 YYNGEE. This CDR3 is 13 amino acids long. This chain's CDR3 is CASSVGSTYEQYF. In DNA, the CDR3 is TGTGCCAGCAGCGTAGGTAGTACGTACGAGCAGTACTTC.

The CDR3 protein is CASSPGQDQPQHF. The CDR3 nucleotides are TGTGCCAGCTCACCTGGACAGGATCAGCCCCAGCATTTT. The chain employs TRBV18 and TRBJ1-5, with 7 bases that match TRBD1. With 3 bases clipped from V and 5 bases from J, the junction kept 1 base outside the gene matches. This CDR3 has 13 residues. Per germline, CDR1 KGHSH and CDR2 LQKENI. The whole variable domain, filled in from reference TRBV18 and TRBJ1-5, reads NAGVMQNPRHLVRRRGQEARLRCSPMKGHSHVYWYRQLPEEGLKFMVYLQKENIIDESGMPKERFSAEFPKEGPSILRIQQVVRGDSAAYFCASSPGQDQPQHFGDGTRLSIL.

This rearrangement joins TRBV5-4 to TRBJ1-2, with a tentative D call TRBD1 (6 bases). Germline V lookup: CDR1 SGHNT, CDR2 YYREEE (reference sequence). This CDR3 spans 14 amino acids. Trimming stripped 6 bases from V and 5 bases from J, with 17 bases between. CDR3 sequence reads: CASKRAGEWYGYTF. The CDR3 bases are TGTGCCAGCAAAAGGGCAGGGGAATGGTATGGCTACACCTTC.

CDR3 sequence (DNA): TGCGCCAGCAGCTTGGCTTCAGGGATGAACACTGAAGCTTTCTTT. The encoded protein is CASSLASGMNTEAFF. The chain carries TRBV5-1 and TRBJ1-1; tentative D call: TRBD1 (5 bases). The ends were cut back, 0 bases at V and 0 bases at J, with 9 bases in the middle. This CDR3 has 15 amino acids. Germline values: CDR1 SGHRS, CDR2 YFSETQ.

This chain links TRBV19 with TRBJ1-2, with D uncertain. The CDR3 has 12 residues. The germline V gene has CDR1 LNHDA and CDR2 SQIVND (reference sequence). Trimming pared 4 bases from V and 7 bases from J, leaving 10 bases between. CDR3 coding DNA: TGTGCCAGTAGTAGGGGAGTGAGTGGCTACACCTTC. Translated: CASSRGVSGYTF.